The source of this TCR beta chain is a study of radiotherapy plus CTLA-4 blockade in lung cancer. Turning to the study itself: Objective responses arose in roughly 17% of patients, and approximately 30% experienced disease control. Overall study results and limits: Reportedly, early blood T cell clone dynamics best predicted response, with interferon-beta. After treatment with radiotherapy plus ipilimumab, TCR clones that came from the tumor expanded in blood.

As concerns this clone: The antigen is undetermined.

Treatment of patients with chemo-refractory metastatic non-small-cell lung cancer consisted of focal radiation plus CTLA-4 blockade with ipilimumab. The data were produced by immunoSEQ multiplex PCR, yet TCRdb's version contains in-frame clones alone and is incomplete. The top ten clones hold roughly 14% of a sample with under 100,000 clones, about 80% of them seen once. CDR1 and CDR2 from the germline V gene are SGDLS and YYNGEE. Trimming took off 0 bases at V and 9 bases at J, with 10 bases between the two ends. CDR3 size: 13 residues. This sample comprised peripheral blood, obtained from a patient treated with radiotherapy plus ipilimumab. The clonotype originates from a human donor with non-small cell lung cancer that progressed on radiotherapy plus ipilimumab. The genes are TRBV9 and TRBJ2-1; D not certain. The CDR3 nucleotides are TGTGCCAGCAGCGTAGCGGAAACGTTTGAGCAGTTCTTC. As protein: CASSVAETFEQFF.